The clone carrying this TCR gamma chain was found a few times. Its target is unknown. A far larger clone lies a single base away; this is likely a read error. The same CDR3 also results from other DNA sequences found in this sample. Germline values: CDR1 GITISATS, CDR2 ISYDGTV (reference sequence). This CDR3 has 17 amino acids. Vgamma9/Vdelta2+ and Vdelta2-negative gammadelta T cells were flow-sorted from PBMC for bulk sequencing. TCRdb fed the multiplex PCR reads into CATT to redo clone calling. The sample gives 20,000 to 30,000 gamma-chain clones, about 3% of which show up once; 30% to 35% is in the top ten. The record originates from a study of γδ T cells in repeated Plasmodium falciparum infection. About the study: Donors had four controlled P. falciparum NF54 infections over roughly 590 days.

Study-wide points: One small rural Malian village, predominantly a single ethnic group, supplied the cohort.

This sequence was found in a pool of human donors (malaria-infected and uninfected, not separated). The sequencing sample was made of gamma-delta T cells from blood. The rearrangement joins TRGV9 to TRGJ1 or TRGJ2. As TCRdb names no J gene, one was assigned here on the basis of a DNA match to germline. The CDR3 spells CALWEVQGEGKYYKKLF. The CDR3 nucleotides read TGCGCCTTGTGGGAGGTGCAAGGGGAAGGAAAATATTATAAGAAACTCTTT.